This passage covers 24 T cell receptor beta chains from one sample sequenced in a study of T cells in Graves' hyperthyroidism and ophthalmopathy. The TCR beta CDR3 regions underwent amplification using RNA transcripts as the source. First-round RT-PCR targeting the TCR CDR3 was performed with the HTBI primer set. Each CDR3 protein is one row after TCRdb ran MiXCR on the multiplex PCR reads. The sample carries 500,000 to 600,000 distinct CDR3 sequences, over 15% recorded once. Sequencing was done on a sample of blood. These receptors originate from a woman under 30 with Graves' hyperthyroidism.

Note on this clonotype: Just one base apart from a much larger clone, this may be a read error. The rearrangement joins TRBV7-2 to TRBJ2-7; the match to TRBD2 covers 9 bases. Per germline, CDR1 SGHTA and CDR2 FQGNSA. This CDR3 spans 15 amino acids. The CDR3 loop reads CASSSLAGSSYELYF. The CDR3 DNA reads as TGTGCCAGCAGCTCCCTAGCGGGGTCCTCCTACGAGCTGTACTTC. The entire variable domain, with the rest obtained from reference TRBV7-2 and TRBJ2-7, is as follows: GAGVSQSPSNKVTEKGKDVELRCDPISGHTALYWYRQSLGQGLEFLIYFQGNSAPDKSGLPSDRFSAERTGGSVSTLTIQRTQQEDSAVYLCASSSLAGSSYELYFGPGTRLTVT.

There are many counts of this clonotype. The rearrangement joins TRBV24-1 to TRBJ1-1; possibly TRBD1 for D (5 bases). V lost 2 bases and J 0 bases, leaving 9 bases between the germline ends. The germline V gene has CDR1 KGHDR and CDR2 SFDVKD. The CDR3 extends over 15 amino acids. In DNA, the CDR3 is TGTGCCACCAGTGATTCGACAGTTATGAACACTGAAGCTTTCTTT. Translating it yields CATSDSTVMNTEAFF.

This clonotype was detected a few times. V usage is TRBV12-3 or TRBV12-4 and J usage is TRBJ1-1; D not certain. Deletions cut 3 bases from V and 4 bases from J, with 12 bases between. The CDR3 sequence is 14 residues long. The CDR3 coding sequence is TGTGCCAGCAGTTTTGGAAGACGGTTCACTGAAGCTTTCTTT. It codes for CASSFGRRFTEAFF.

Many counts were recorded for this clonotype. The J gene is TRBJ2-7, the V gene TRBV11-2, with TRBD2 matching 9 bases. Germline CDR1 reads SGHAT; CDR2 reads FQNNGV. This CDR3 has 14 amino acids. Unmatched junction bases numbered 2, after V lost 5 bases and J lost 0 bases. CDR3 protein: CASSDSGGSYEQYF. The CDR3 bases are TGTGCCAGCAGCGATAGCGGGGGCTCCTACGAGCAGTACTTC.

This clonotype was picked up a small number of times. The chain employs TRBV6-1 and TRBJ1-6; the D is unclear. CDR1 and CDR2 (germline): MNHNS, SASEGT. This CDR3 region has 14 residues. V lost 2 bases and J lost 7, with 9 bases in between. The CDR3, as DNA: TGTGCCAGCAGTGAACTTGACGGAAATTCACCCCTCCACTTT. Residues: CASSELDGNSPLHF.

In this sample, this clonotype turned up many times. The J gene is TRBJ2-1, the V gene TRBV6-1, with D perhaps TRBD2 (5 bases). Per germline, CDR1 MNHNS and CDR2 SASEGT. The CDR3 runs 14 residues. The germline V and J ends were trimmed by 7 bases and 4 bases, with 14 bases remaining between them. The CDR3 sequence: CASNPKGGYNEQFF. The CDR3 bases are TGTGCCAGCAACCCAAAAGGAGGTTACAATGAGCAGTTCTTC.

There are many counts of this clonotype. The chain combines TRBV2 with TRBJ1-5; possible D gene TRBD1, 5 bases. Trimming pared 5 bases from V and 2 bases from J, leaving 13 bases between. The CDR3 spans 15 residues. The V gene's germline CDR1 is SNHLY and CDR2 FYNNEI. In DNA, the CDR3 is TGTGCCAGCAGTCGGCAGGGCGGGGGCAATCAGCCCCAGCATTTT. Protein product: CASSRQGGGNQPQHF.

This clonotype was picked up many times. V is TRBV20-1 and J is TRBJ2-7, with D uncertain. There are 11 residues in the CDR3. Trimming shortened V by 5 bases and J by 0 bases, and 5 bases separated the two germline ends. Germline V gene sequence: CDR1 DFQATT, CDR2 SNEGSKA (reference sequence). The CDR3 bases are TGCAGTGCTGGCGACTCCTACGAGCAGTACTTC. This encodes CSAGDSYEQYF.

The rearrangement joins TRBV28 to TRBJ2-3, with D perhaps matching TRBD1 or TRBD2 (7 bases each). The CDR3 runs to 20 residues. Trimming cost V 2 bases and J 4 bases, with 28 bases left between them. The V gene's germline CDR1 is MDHEN and CDR2 SYDVKM. The CDR3 spells CASSLTPGGTWDSPPDTQYF. Here the CDR3 DNA reads TGTGCCAGCAGTTTAACCCCCGGGGGGACCTGGGACAGCCCCCCAGATACGCAGTATTTT.

The rearrangement links TRBV4-3 to TRBJ2-7, with unresolved D. CDR3 length equals 14 residues. V was trimmed by 0 bases and J by 3 bases, leaving 9 bases between them. Germline-derived CDR1 and CDR2 are LGHNA and YSLEER. Written as DNA, the CDR3 is TGCGCCAGCAGCCAAGACAGACACAGCTACGAGCAGTACTTC. Translating it yields CASSQDRHSYEQYF.

This clonotype turned up a few times. This chain connects TRBV10-1 to TRBJ2-3; TRBD1 might be the D (6 bases). Germline assignment: CDR1 WNHNN and CDR2 SYGVQD (reference sequence). V was trimmed by 8 bases and J by 0 bases, leaving 9 bases between them. The length of the CDR3 is 13 residues. This CDR3 is CASLDRSTDTQYF. CDR3 nucleotide sequence: TGCGCCAGCCTGGACAGAAGCACAGATACGCAGTATTTT.

V and J are TRBV20-1 and TRBJ2-6; 11 bases match TRBD1. CDR3 length: 14 amino acids. J lost 9 bases, V lost 6 bases, and 7 bases had no gene match. Germline V gene sequence: CDR1 DFQATT, CDR2 SNEGSKA (reference sequence). In DNA, the CDR3 is TGCAGTGCACGGGACAGGGGGAGGGACAACGTCCTGACTTTC. This encodes CSARDRGRDNVLTF.

The chain has TRBV12-3 or TRBV12-4 and TRBJ2-3, with 10 bases that match TRBD1. Trimming at V came to 6 bases and at J to 4 bases, leaving 4 bases not matched to a gene. This CDR3 region has 14 residues. This chain's CDR3 is CASRGQGRADTQYF. CDR3 DNA sequence: TGTGCCAGCAGGGGACAGGGGCGTGCAGATACGCAGTATTTT.

This chain joins TRBV11-2 and TRBJ2-7, with D uncertain. There are 16 residues in the CDR3. Per the germline V gene, CDR1 is SGHAT and CDR2 is FQNNGV. V was shortened by 5 bases and J by 0 bases, with 17 bases between the two germline ends. CDR3 bases: TGTGCCAGCAGCACGCCTGACAAGGTTTTCTCCTACGAGCAGTACTTC. It yields the protein CASSTPDKVFSYEQYF.

This clonotype occurred many times. The chain links TRBV28 to TRBJ2-2; unclear D gene. The CDR3 spans 13 residues. Germline lookup yields CDR1 MDHEN and CDR2 SYDVKM. With 10 bases removed from V and 2 bases from J, the gap between germline ends came to 11 bases. This chain's CDR3 is CATPSLNTGELFF. The CDR3 region has the DNA TGTGCCACACCCTCACTAAACACCGGGGAGCTGTTTTTT.

This clonotype has just a few counts. V and J are TRBV3-1 and TRBJ2-7; no definite D call. This CDR3 spans 16 amino acids. Trimming removed 3 bases from V and 2 bases from J, with 17 bases in between. Germline CDR1 is LGHDT and CDR2 is YNNKEL (reference sequence). The CDR3 region has the DNA TGTGCCAGCAGCCAGATTCTCACGGTCGGACCCTACGAGCAGTACTTC. Translation gives CASSQILTVGPYEQYF.

In its sample, this clonotype was seen a few times. The chain's CDR3 is CASSLTMSGAAYEQYF. CDR3 DNA sequence: TGTGCCAGCAGTTTAACTATGTCTGGGGCAGCCTACGAGCAGTACTTC. The chain carries TRBV28 and TRBJ2-7; TRBD1 might be the D (5 bases). V was trimmed by 2 bases and J by 2 bases, leaving 16 bases between them. CDR1 MDHEN and CDR2 SYDVKM come from the germline V gene. CDR3 length: 16 amino acids. The full variable domain, with the rest looked up from reference TRBV28 and TRBJ2-7, is DVKVTQSSRYLVKRTGEKVFLECVQDMDHENMFWYRQDPGLGLRLIYFSYDVKMKEKGDIPEGYSVSREKKERFSLILESASTNQTSMYLCASSLTMSGAAYEQYFGPGTRLTVT.

This clonotype was detected a few times. The chain recombines TRBV4-1 with TRBJ1-1, with D possibly TRBD1 on 5 matching bases. Trimming removed 0 bases from V and 11 bases from J, with 10 bases in between. The germline CDR1 and CDR2 sequences are MGHRA and YSYEKL. The CDR3 covers 12 residues. CDR3 loop: CASSQDREGAFF. The CDR3 nucleotides are TGCGCCAGCAGCCAAGATCGGGAGGGGGCTTTCTTT.

This clonotype turned up a few times. The V call is TRBV12-5, the J call TRBJ2-2; TRBD2 is a possible D gene (6 bases). V gave up 5 bases and J gave up 3 bases, with 16 bases separating them. This CDR3 contains 16 residues. Germline V CDR1 and CDR2: LGHNT, FRNRAP. The CDR3 nucleotides are TGTGCTAGTGGTCCGTACCCCCCGGGGGACACCGGGGAGCTGTTTTTT. This gives the protein CASGPYPPGDTGELFF.

In this sample, this clonotype turned up a few times. The chain uses TRBV7-9 and TRBJ1-1; possible D gene TRBD1, 6 bases. Germline CDR1 and CDR2: SEHNR and FQNEAQ (reference sequence). V lost 1 base, J lost 11 bases, and 14 bases lay in between. CDR3 length equals 13 residues. The CDR3 region has the DNA TGTGCCAGCAGCTTAGGATGGACAGCCCTGGCTTTCTTT. Its protein is CASSLGWTALAFF.

The table lists this clonotype with a few counts. The genes are TRBV13 and TRBJ2-4; TRBD1 matches 7 bases. The CDR3 length is 14 residues. Germline-derived CDR1 and CDR2 are PRHDT and FYEKMQ (reference sequence). V shed 0 bases and J 6 bases; nucleotides not matched to a gene: 2. The CDR3 region is CASSLGSGGNIQYF. CDR3 nucleotide sequence: TGTGCCAGCAGCTTAGGTTCAGGGGGAAACATTCAGTACTTC.

The chain uses TRBV15 and TRBJ1-5; TRBD1 matches 7 bases. V dropped 2 bases and J dropped 2; count of bases not matched to a gene: 12. CDR3 length equals 18 residues. Germline CDR1 reads LNHNV; CDR2 reads YYDKDF (reference sequence). The CDR3 coding sequence is TGTGCCACCAGCAGAATTTACACCAGGGGGGATCGCAATCAGCCCCAGCATTTT. Translating it yields CATSRIYTRGDRNQPQHF.

This clonotype was detected many times. The chain has TRBV2 and TRBJ1-5; D is ambiguous. This CDR3 has 13 residues. Trimming pared 4 bases from V and 0 bases from J, leaving 4 bases between. Germline-derived CDR1 and CDR2 are SNHLY and FYNNEI. CDR3 loop: CASSAYSNQPQHF. The DNA of the CDR3 is TGTGCCAGCAGTGCCTATAGCAATCAGCCCCAGCATTTT.

Many counts were recorded for this clonotype. The CDR3 sequence is CSASLPVTSLEQYF. CDR3 bases: TGCAGTGCTAGTCTTCCCGTGACTAGCCTCGAGCAGTACTTC. The V call is TRBV20-1, the J call TRBJ2-7; the match to TRBD2 covers 7 bases. V lost 3 bases to trimming and J lost 6 bases; unmatched junction nucleotides: 11. The germline V gene has CDR1 DFQATT and CDR2 SNEGSKA (reference sequence). CDR3 length: 14 amino acids.